The entry below gives a single TCR beta chain sequence along with its context. Its target is not known. The PCR employed 60 Vbeta primers together with 13 Jbeta primers. This table comes from immunoSEQ multiplex PCR, and its TCRdb copy is limited to in-frame clones, with some not included. The sample lists 200,000 or so clones; roughly 87% were seen once. This entry is derived from a study of cytomegalovirus exposure and HLA in healthy donors. Study-level findings and limits: Productive status was seen about 90% or about 30% of the time for most TCR beta V segments in an earlier analysis. Later analysis identified around 15,000 TCR beta sequences associated with HLA alleles, using a false discovery rate threshold of 0.05. Confirmation in vitro established that a few CMV-associated chains were specific for CMV antigens.

Material for sequencing was PBMCs. This sequence was found in a girl under three years old in good health and CMV-seronegative.

The CDR3 DNA follows: TGTGCCAGTAGTATAGAGACAGGAGCTATCGGCGAGCAGTACTTC. Translation: CASSIETGAIGEQYF. This rearrangement joins TRBV19 to TRBJ2-7, with D possibly matching TRBD1 (6 bases). The CDR3 extends over 15 amino acids. Per germline, CDR1 LNHDA and CDR2 SQIVND (reference sequence). V was shortened by 0 bases and J by 6 bases, with 15 bases between the two germline ends.